Below are 24 T cell receptor beta chains sequenced from a single sample in a study of T-cell reconstitution after alpha-beta-depleted transplantation in children. The TCRbeta library incorporated unique molecular identifiers. TCRdb used MiXCR to reprocess the PCR reads, holding one entry per CDR3 protein. The table lists 900,000 or so distinct CDR3 sequences, roughly 15% of them singletons. The source was PBMCs, mostly from graft donor cells, collected 360 days after TCRalphabeta/CD19-depleted stem cell transplant. The receptor source for this set is a male patient younger than 18 who had a stem cell transplant for acute lymphoblastic leukemia, so the T cells may come from the graft donor.

This clonotype was seen many times. This chain uses TRBV12-3 or TRBV12-4 with TRBJ2-6; the match to TRBD2 covers 13 bases. The ends lost 7 bases at V and 3 bases at J; junction bases unmatched: 6. CDR3 length: 17 residues. CDR3 nucleotide sequence: TGTGCCAGCAAAATAAGACTAGCGGGAGGTGGGGCCAACGTCCTGACTTTC. Its protein product is CASKIRLAGGGANVLTF.

About this clonotype itself: A much larger clone lies a single base off, so this may be a read error. The V and J genes are TRBV20-1 and TRBJ2-1; 8 bases are a match to TRBD2. This CDR3 spans 18 amino acids. Germline V gene lookup returns CDR1 DFQATT and CDR2 SNEGSKA (reference sequence). The CDR3 DNA reads as TGCAGTGCTAGAGATCAAGCGGGAGTGGCTTTGGCCTACAATGAGCTGTTCTTC. Translated, it gives CSARDQAGVALAYNELFF.

The V gene is TRBV6-1, the J gene TRBJ2-2; 7 nucleotides align to TRBD2. CDR1 is MNHNS and CDR2 is SASEGT in the germline V gene. The J segment lost 4 bases and the V segment lost 6 bases, leaving 8 bases of the junction unmatched. This CDR3 has 15 amino acids. The CDR3 bases are TGTGCCAGCAGACGCGGGAGCAGTGGCACCGGGGAGCTGTTTTTT. Translation gives CASRRGSSGTGELFF.

This clonotype was observed a few times. The chain has TRBV12-3 or TRBV12-4 and TRBJ1-2; TRBD1 aligns across 9 bases. The CDR3 has 16 amino acids. The junction had 13 bases not matched to a gene; V was cut back by 7 bases and J by 4 bases. The CDR3: CASTTLRTGEVYGYTF. The CDR3, as DNA: TGTGCCAGCACCACGCTCCGGACAGGGGAAGTCTATGGCTACACCTTC.

The chain has TRBV10-2 and TRBJ2-7; D is perhaps TRBD1 (6 bases). Deletions cut 0 bases from V and 4 bases from J, with 10 bases between. This CDR3 spans 14 amino acids. Germline CDR1 reads WSHSY; CDR2 reads SAAADI. The DNA of the CDR3 is TGCGCCAGCAGTGAGTCCAGGGGCCCATACGAGCAGTACTTC. This gives the protein CASSESRGPYEQYF.

This rearrangement joins TRBV20-1 to TRBJ2-1; TRBD2 aligns across 12 bases. The CDR3 totals 19 residues. V shed 0 bases and J 5 bases; nucleotides not matched to a gene: 14. CDR1 DFQATT and CDR2 SNEGSKA come from the germline V gene (reference sequence). CDR3 coding DNA: TGCAGTGCTAGAGACCCAGCTAGCGGGAGGGCCCGAGGACACAATGAGCAGTTCTTC. It encodes CSARDPASGRARGHNEQFF.

V is TRBV29-1 and J is TRBJ2-2; D not resolved. Between the trimmed V and J ends, which lost 4 bases and 0 bases, there was a span of 9 bases. CDR3 length: 14 residues. Looked up from germline, CDR1 is SQVTM and CDR2 is ANQGSEA. The CDR3 DNA follows: TGCAGCGTTGTCGGGCGATCGAACACCGGGGAGCTGTTTTTT. It codes for CSVVGRSNTGELFF.

This clonotype was detected only a few times. The V gene is TRBV10-3, the J gene TRBJ2-1, with TRBD2 matching 13 bases. CDR3 length: 15 residues. Trimming at V came to 4 bases and at J to 5 bases, leaving 2 bases not matched to a gene. The germline V gene encodes CDR1 ENHRY and CDR2 SYGVKD. Here the CDR3 DNA reads TGTGCCATCAGTGGCGGGACTAGCGGGAACAATGAGCAGTTCTTC. As protein: CAISGGTSGNNEQFF.

The chain combines TRBV28 with TRBJ1-1, with a tentative D call TRBD1 (6 bases). V lost 7 bases to trimming and J lost 2 bases, with 14 bases between them. This CDR3 has 14 residues. Germline CDR1 is MDHEN and CDR2 is SYDVKM. CDR3 coding DNA: TGTGCCAGCATCTCGACAGGCCTTAACACTGAAGCTTTCTTT. It codes for CASISTGLNTEAFF.

V and J are TRBV18 and TRBJ2-7; 8 positions agree with TRBD1. CDR3 length: 14 amino acids. V shed 2 bases and J 5 bases; nucleotides not matched to a gene: 5. CDR1 is KGHSH, CDR2 LQKENI, per germline. In DNA, the CDR3 is TGTGCCAGCTCACCAGAGGCAGGGGGCAACGAGCAGTACTTC. This gives the protein CASSPEAGGNEQYF. Combining the CDR3 with reference TRBV18 and TRBJ2-7 gives the whole variable domain NAGVMQNPRHLVRRRGQEARLRCSPMKGHSHVYWYRQLPEEGLKFMVYLQKENIIDESGMPKERFSAEFPKEGPSILRIQQVVRGDSAAYFCASSPEAGGNEQYFGPGTRLTVT.

This clonotype was seen many times. The chain joins TRBV15 to TRBJ2-1; 9 nucleotides align to TRBD2. J was trimmed by 8 bases and V by 0 bases; bases with no gene match: 14. In germline, CDR1 is LNHNV, CDR2 YYDKDF (reference sequence). There are 18 residues in the CDR3. CDR3 sequence reads: CATSRDSGSWLETDEQFF. In nucleotides, the CDR3 is TGTGCCACCAGCAGAGATAGCGGGAGCTGGTTAGAAACGGATGAGCAGTTCTTC.

This sequence joins TRBV6-1 and TRBJ2-1; D is uncertain. The CDR3 is 15 amino acids. V was pared by 1 base and J by 2 bases, with 9 bases between. The germline gives CDR1 MNHNS, CDR2 SASEGT. CDR3: CASSEEVPAYNEQFF. CDR3 nucleotide sequence: TGTGCCAGCAGTGAAGAGGTGCCTGCCTACAATGAGCAGTTCTTC.

V is TRBV20-1 and J is TRBJ1-2; D might be TRBD1 (6 bases). Germline-derived CDR1 and CDR2 are DFQATT and SNEGSKA (reference sequence). Trimming left V 3 bases short and J 2 bases short, with 19 bases between. CDR3 length: 16 residues. CDR3 loop: CSARGDKGPQNYGYTF. The CDR3 DNA reads as TGCAGTGCTAGGGGGGACAAGGGCCCTCAAAACTATGGCTACACCTTC.

The chain recombines TRBV18 with TRBJ2-2, with D unresolved. Trimming shortened V by 0 bases and J by 8 bases, and 13 bases separated the two germline ends. CDR3 length equals 15 residues. Germline-derived CDR1 and CDR2 are KGHSH and LQKENI. Here the CDR3 reads CASSPPNRVPGELFF. CDR3 DNA sequence: TGTGCCAGCTCACCACCGAACCGGGTACCTGGGGAGCTGTTTTTT.

V and J are TRBV15 and TRBJ2-3, with 8 positions matching TRBD2. The CDR3 is made up of 15 amino acids. The V and J ends lost 1 base and 5 bases, in that order; junction bases with no gene match: 5. Germline CDR1 is LNHNV and CDR2 is YYDKDF (reference sequence). DNA of the CDR3: TGTGCCACCAGCAGAGTAGGACTAGCCATAGATACGCAGTATTTT. This codes for CATSRVGLAIDTQYF.

This clonotype was recorded a few times. The chain carries TRBV6-5 and TRBJ2-3; D uncertain. V lost 0 bases and J 2 bases, leaving 12 bases between the germline ends. This CDR3 comprises 16 residues. CDR1 is MNHEY and CDR2 is SVGAGI in the germline V gene. The CDR3 coding sequence is TGTGCCAGCAGTTACTCGTCCCGACGAGTCACAGATACGCAGTATTTT. This encodes CASSYSSRRVTDTQYF.

The J gene is TRBJ2-2, the V gene TRBV28, with D unresolved. V was trimmed by 2 bases and J by 11 bases, leaving 0 bases between them. This CDR3 is built from 9 residues. CDR1 MDHEN and CDR2 SYDVKM come from the germline V gene. As DNA, the CDR3 is TGTGCCAGCAGTTTAGAGCTGTTTTTT. Translating gives CASSLELFF.

The rearrangement joins TRBV12-5 to TRBJ2-7; 8 nucleotides match TRBD1. Germline V CDR1 and CDR2: LGHNT, FRNRAP. The trim removed 0 bases at V and 4 bases at J, leaving 8 bases unmatched. The CDR3 totals 16 residues. The DNA of the CDR3 is TGTGCTAGTGGTTTGGTCCTTGGCAGGGGGCCTTACGAGCAGTACTTC. This encodes CASGLVLGRGPYEQYF.

This chain uses TRBV6-5 with TRBJ2-7; 7 bases are a match to TRBD2. CDR1 MNHEY and CDR2 SVGAGI come from the germline V gene. This CDR3 contains 15 residues. With 4 bases clipped from V and 0 bases from J, the junction kept 6 bases outside the gene matches. Here the CDR3 DNA reads TGTGCCAGCAGTTTACTCCGGGGGGACTCCTACGAGCAGTACTTC. Translation: CASSLLRGDSYEQYF.

The chain links TRBV7-3 to TRBJ2-5; 12 bases fit TRBD2. The CDR3 sequence is 16 residues long. V gave up 4 bases and J gave up 5 bases; unmatched junction bases: 8. In germline, CDR1 is SGHTA, CDR2 FQGTGA. This CDR3 is CASSSGLAGWGETQYF. The CDR3, as DNA: TGTGCCAGCAGCTCGGGACTAGCGGGCTGGGGGGAGACCCAGTACTTC.

The chain employs TRBV3-1 and TRBJ2-1, with D possibly TRBD2 on 5 matching bases. The CDR3 contains 14 residues. The germline CDR1 and CDR2 sequences are LGHDT and YNNKEL (reference sequence). With 1 base removed from V and 5 bases from J, the gap between germline ends came to 9 bases. CDR3 DNA sequence: TGTGCCAGCAGCCAAGGACGGGGAGACAATGAGCAGTTCTTC. Its translation is CASSQGRGDNEQFF.

The V gene is TRBV19, the J gene TRBJ1-5; 10 positions agree with TRBD1. V lost 6 bases to trimming and J lost 2 bases; unmatched junction nucleotides: 4. The CDR3 is made up of 15 amino acids. The germline V gene encodes CDR1 LNHDA and CDR2 SQIVND (reference sequence). CDR3 nucleotides: TGTGCCAGTAGCACGGACAGGGGGGGCAATCAGCCCCAGCATTTT. Protein sequence: CASSTDRGGNQPQHF.

The CDR3 reads CASKPAGQGLMRGYTF. The DNA of the CDR3 is TGTGCCAGCAAACCAGCAGGCCAGGGCCTCATGAGAGGCTACACCTTC. The chain uses TRBV7-9 and TRBJ1-2, with a tentative D call TRBD1 (5 bases). From germline, CDR1 is SEHNR and CDR2 FQNEAQ (reference sequence). CDR3 length: 16 amino acids. The V end was cut by 7 bases, the J end by 8 bases, with 26 bases between.

V gene TRBV7-2 combines with J gene TRBJ2-3; the D is unclear. The CDR3 is 16 amino acids. Germline V gene lookup returns CDR1 SGHTA and CDR2 FQGNSA. Trimming pared 3 bases from V and 1 base from J, leaving 14 bases between. This CDR3 is CASSFFGGRRTDTQYF. CDR3 DNA: TGTGCCAGCAGCTTCTTCGGCGGACGCCGCACAGATACGCAGTATTTT. The entire variable domain, with the rest obtained from reference TRBV7-2 and TRBJ2-3, is as follows: GAGVSQSPSNKVTEKGKDVELRCDPISGHTALYWYRQSLGQGLEFLIYFQGNSAPDKSGLPSDRFSAERTGGSVSTLTIQRTQQEDSAVYLCASSFFGGRRTDTQYFGPGTRLTVL.